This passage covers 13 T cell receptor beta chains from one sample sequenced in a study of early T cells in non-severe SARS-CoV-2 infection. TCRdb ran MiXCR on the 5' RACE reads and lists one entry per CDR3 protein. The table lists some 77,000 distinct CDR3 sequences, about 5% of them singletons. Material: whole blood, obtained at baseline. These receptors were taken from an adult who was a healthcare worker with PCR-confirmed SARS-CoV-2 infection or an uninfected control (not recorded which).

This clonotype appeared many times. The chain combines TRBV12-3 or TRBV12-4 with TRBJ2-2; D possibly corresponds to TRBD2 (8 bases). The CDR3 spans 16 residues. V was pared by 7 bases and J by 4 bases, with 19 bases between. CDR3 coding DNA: TGTGCCAGCAATCCACGGGAGGGGGCGAGCACCGGGGAGCTGTTTTTT. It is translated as CASNPREGASTGELFF.

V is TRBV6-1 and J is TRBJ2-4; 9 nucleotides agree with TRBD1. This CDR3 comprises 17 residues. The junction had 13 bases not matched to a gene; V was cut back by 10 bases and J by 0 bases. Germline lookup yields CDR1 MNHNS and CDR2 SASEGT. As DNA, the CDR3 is TGTGCCACCCAGCCGGGACAGGGAGCTGGAGCCAAAAACATTCAGTACTTC. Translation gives CATQPGQGAGAKNIQYF.

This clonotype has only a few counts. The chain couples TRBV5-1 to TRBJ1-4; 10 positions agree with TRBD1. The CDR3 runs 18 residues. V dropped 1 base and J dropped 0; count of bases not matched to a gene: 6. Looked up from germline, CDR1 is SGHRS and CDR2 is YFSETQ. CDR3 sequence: CASSLSSGTGATNEKLFF. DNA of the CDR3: TGCGCCAGCAGCTTGTCTTCCGGGACAGGGGCAACTAATGAAAAACTGTTTTTT.

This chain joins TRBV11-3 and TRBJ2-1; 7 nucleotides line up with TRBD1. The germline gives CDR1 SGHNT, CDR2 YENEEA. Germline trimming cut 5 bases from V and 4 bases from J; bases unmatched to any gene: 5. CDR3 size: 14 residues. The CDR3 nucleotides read TGTGCCAGCAGCCCACGGGGACAGTACAATGAGCAGTTCTTC. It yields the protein CASSPRGQYNEQFF.

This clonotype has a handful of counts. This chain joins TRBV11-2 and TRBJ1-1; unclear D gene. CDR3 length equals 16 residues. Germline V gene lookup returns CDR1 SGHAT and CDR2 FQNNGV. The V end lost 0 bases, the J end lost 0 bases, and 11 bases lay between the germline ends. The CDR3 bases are TGTGCCAGCAGCTTAGATTGGTGGGAAGTGAACACTGAAGCTTTCTTT. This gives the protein CASSLDWWEVNTEAFF.

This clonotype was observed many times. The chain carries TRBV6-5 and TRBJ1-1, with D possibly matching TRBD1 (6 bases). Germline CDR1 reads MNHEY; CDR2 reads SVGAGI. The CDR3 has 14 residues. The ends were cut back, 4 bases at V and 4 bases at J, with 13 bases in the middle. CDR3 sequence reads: CASSSQGRGTEAFF. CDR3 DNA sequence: TGTGCCAGCAGTTCCCAGGGGAGGGGCACTGAAGCTTTCTTT.

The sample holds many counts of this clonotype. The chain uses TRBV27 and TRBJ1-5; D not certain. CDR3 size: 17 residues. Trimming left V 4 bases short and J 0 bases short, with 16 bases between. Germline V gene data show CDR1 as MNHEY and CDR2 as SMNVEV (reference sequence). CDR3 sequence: CASSSATGYYSNQPQHF. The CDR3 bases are TGTGCCAGCAGTTCCGCTACCGGATATTATAGCAATCAGCCCCAGCATTTT.

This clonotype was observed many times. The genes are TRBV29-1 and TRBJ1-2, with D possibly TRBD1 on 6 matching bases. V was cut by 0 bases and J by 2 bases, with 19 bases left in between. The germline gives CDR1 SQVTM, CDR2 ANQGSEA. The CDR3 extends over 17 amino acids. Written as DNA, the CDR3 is TGCAGCGTTGAAGATCCCGGTTGGCAGGGGAGAAACTATGGCTACACCTTC. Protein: CSVEDPGWQGRNYGYTF.

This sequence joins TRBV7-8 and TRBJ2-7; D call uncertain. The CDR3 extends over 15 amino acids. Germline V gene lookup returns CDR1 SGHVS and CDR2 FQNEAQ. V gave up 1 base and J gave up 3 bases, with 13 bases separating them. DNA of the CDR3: TGTGCCAGCAGCTTAGACGGCGCACCCGACTACGAGCAGTACTTC. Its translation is CASSLDGAPDYEQYF.

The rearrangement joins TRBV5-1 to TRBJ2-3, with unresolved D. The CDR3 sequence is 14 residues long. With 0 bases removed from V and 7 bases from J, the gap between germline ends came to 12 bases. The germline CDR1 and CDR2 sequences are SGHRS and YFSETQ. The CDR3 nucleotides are TGCGCCAGCAGCTTGGAAAGTATTGGGCATACGCAGTATTTT. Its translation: CASSLESIGHTQYF.

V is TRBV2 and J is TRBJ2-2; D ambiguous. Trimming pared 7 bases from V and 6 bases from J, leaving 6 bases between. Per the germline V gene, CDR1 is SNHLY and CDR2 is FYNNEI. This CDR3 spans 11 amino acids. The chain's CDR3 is CASKGAGELFF. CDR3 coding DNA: TGTGCCAGCAAGGGCGCCGGGGAGCTGTTTTTT.

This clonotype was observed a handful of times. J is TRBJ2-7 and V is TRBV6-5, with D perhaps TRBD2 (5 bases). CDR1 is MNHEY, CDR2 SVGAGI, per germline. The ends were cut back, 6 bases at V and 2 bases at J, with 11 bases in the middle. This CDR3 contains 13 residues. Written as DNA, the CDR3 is TGTGCCAGCAGCCCCGGGGTAACCTACGAGCAGTACTTC. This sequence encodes CASSPGVTYEQYF.

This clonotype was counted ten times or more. In DNA, the CDR3 is TGTGCCAGCAGCCTACAGAGCAATCAGCCCCAGCATTTT. This sequence encodes CASSLQSNQPQHF. The V gene is TRBV4-2, the J gene TRBJ1-5; D is unresolved. The germline gives CDR1 LGHNA, CDR2 YNFKEQ. This CDR3 region has 13 residues. V was pared by 4 bases and J by 1 base, with 5 bases between.